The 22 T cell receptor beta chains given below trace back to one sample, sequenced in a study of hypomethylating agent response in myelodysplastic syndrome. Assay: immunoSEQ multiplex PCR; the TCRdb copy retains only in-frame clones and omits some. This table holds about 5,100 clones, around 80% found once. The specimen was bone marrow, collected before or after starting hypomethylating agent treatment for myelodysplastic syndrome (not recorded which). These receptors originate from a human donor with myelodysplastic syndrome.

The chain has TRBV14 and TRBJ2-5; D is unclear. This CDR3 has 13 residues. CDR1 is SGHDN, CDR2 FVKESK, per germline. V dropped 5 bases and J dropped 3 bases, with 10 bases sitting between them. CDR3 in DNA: TGTGCCAGCAGCGGGTTGGTAAAAGAGACCCAGTACTTC. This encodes CASSGLVKETQYF.

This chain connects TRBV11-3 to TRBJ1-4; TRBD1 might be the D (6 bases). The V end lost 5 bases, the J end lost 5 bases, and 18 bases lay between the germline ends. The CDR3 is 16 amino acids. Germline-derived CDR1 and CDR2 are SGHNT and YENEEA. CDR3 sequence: CASSQSRGPGNEKLFF. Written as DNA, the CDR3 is TGTGCCAGCAGCCAGAGTCGGGGGCCCGGAAATGAAAAACTGTTTTTT.

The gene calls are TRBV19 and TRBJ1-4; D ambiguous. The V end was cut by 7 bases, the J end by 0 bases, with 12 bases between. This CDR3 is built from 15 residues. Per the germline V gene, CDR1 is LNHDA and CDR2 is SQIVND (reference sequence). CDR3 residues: CASKNQEATNEKLFF. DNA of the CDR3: TGTGCCAGTAAAAACCAGGAAGCAACTAATGAAAAACTGTTTTTT.

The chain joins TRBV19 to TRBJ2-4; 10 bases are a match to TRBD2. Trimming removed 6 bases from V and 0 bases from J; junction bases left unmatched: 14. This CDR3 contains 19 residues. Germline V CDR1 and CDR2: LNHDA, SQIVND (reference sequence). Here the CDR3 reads CASRRSKASGGQAKNIQYF. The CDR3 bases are TGTGCCAGTAGAAGGTCAAAGGCTAGCGGGGGTCAAGCCAAAAACATTCAGTACTTC.

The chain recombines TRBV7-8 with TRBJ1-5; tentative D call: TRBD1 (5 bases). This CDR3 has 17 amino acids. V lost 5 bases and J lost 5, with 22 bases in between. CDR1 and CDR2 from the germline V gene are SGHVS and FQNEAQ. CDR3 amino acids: CASSLQAGGAGDQPQHF. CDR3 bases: TGTGCCAGCAGCCTCCAGGCGGGGGGAGCGGGTGATCAGCCCCAGCATTTT.

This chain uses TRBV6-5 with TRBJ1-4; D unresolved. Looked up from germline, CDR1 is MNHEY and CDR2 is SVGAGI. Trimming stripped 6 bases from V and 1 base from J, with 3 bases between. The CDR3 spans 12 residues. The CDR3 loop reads CASRGTNEKLFF. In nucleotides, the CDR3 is TGTGCCAGCAGGGGAACTAATGAAAAACTGTTTTTT.

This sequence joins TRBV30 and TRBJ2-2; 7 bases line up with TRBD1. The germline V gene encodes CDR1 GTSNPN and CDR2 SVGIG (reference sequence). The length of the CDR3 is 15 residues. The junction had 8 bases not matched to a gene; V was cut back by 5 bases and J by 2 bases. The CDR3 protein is CAWDPGQYNTGELFF. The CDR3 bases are TGTGCCTGGGATCCGGGACAGTACAACACCGGGGAGCTGTTTTTT.

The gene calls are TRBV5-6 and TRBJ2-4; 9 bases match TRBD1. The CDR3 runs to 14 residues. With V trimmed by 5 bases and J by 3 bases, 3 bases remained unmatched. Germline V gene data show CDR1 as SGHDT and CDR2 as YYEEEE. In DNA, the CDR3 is TGTGCCAGCAGATTGACAGGGGGCAAAAACATTCAGTACTTC. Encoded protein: CASRLTGGKNIQYF. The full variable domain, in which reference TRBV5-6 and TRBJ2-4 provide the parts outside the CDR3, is DAGVTQSPTHLIKTRGQQVTLRCSPKSGHDTVSWYQQALGQGPQFIFQYYEEEERQRGNFPDRFSGHQFPNYSSELNVNALLLGDSALYLCASRLTGGKNIQYFGAGTRLSVL.

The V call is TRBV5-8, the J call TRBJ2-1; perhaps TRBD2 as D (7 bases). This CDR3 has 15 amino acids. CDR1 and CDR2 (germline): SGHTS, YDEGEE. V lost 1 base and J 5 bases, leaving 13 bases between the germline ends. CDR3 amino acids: CASSLRAGAHNEQFF. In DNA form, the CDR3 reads TGTGCCAGCAGCTTGAGGGCGGGGGCTCACAATGAGCAGTTCTTC.

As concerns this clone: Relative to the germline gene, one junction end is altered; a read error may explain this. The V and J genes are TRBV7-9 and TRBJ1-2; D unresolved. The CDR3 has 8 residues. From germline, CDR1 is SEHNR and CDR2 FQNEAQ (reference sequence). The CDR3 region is CASSLTDF. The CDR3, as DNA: TGTGCCAGCAGCTTGACTGACTTC.

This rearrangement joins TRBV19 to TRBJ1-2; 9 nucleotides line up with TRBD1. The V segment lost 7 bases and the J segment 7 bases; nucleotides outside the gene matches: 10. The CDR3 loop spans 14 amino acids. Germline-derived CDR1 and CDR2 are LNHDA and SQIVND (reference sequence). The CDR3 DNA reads TGTGCCAGTAAACCGGGACAGGGTTCAGGTGGCTACACCTTC. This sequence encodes CASKPGQGSGGYTF.

The CDR3 DNA reads as TGTGCCAGTAGTGGCCGGGACAGGGGACCAAGCTCCTACAATGAGCAGTTCTTC. Translating gives CASSGRDRGPSSYNEQFF. The V call is TRBV19, the J call TRBJ2-1, with 10 bases aligning to TRBD1. Germline CDR1 LNHDA, CDR2 SQIVND (reference sequence). The V gene end was trimmed by 5 bases and the J gene end by 0 bases; junction bases not matched to a gene: 10. This CDR3 contains 18 residues.

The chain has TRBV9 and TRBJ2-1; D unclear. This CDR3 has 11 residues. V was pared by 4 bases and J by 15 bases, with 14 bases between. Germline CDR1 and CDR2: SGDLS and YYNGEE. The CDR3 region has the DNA TGTGCCAGCAGCCCTACCGTCGGGTGGTTCTTC. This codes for CASSPTVGWFF.

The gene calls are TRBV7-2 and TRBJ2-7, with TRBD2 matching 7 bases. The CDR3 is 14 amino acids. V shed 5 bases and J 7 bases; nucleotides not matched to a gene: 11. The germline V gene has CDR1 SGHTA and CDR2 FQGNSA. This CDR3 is CASSPLADLGEQYF. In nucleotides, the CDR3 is TGTGCCAGCAGCCCTCTAGCGGACCTTGGGGAGCAGTACTTC.

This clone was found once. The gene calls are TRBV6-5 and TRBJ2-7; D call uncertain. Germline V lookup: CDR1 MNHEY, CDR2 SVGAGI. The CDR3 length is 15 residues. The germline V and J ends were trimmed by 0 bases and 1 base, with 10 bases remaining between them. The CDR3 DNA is TGTGCCAGCAGTTACTCTAGGCTGGAGTCCTACGAGCAGTACTTC. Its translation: CASSYSRLESYEQYF.

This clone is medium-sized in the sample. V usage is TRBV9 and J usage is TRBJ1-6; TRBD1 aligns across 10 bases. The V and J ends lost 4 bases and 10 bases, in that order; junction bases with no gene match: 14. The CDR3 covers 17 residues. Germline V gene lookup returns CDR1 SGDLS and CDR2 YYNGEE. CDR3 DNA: TGTGCCAGCAGCATCGGGACAGGGGATGGATCGGAATCACCCCTCCACTTT. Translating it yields CASSIGTGDGSESPLHF.

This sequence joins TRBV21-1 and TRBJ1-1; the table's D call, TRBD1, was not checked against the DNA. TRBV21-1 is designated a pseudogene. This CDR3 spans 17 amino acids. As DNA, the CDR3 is TGTGCCAGCAGCAAAGGGGGACAGGGAGGATCTGACACTGAAGCTTTCTTT. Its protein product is CASSKGGQGGSDTEAFF.

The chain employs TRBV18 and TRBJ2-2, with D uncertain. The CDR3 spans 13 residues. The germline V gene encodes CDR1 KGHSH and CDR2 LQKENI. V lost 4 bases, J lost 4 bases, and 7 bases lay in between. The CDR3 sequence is CASSHDSTGELFF. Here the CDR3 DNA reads TGTGCCAGCTCACATGATTCCACCGGGGAGCTGTTTTTT.

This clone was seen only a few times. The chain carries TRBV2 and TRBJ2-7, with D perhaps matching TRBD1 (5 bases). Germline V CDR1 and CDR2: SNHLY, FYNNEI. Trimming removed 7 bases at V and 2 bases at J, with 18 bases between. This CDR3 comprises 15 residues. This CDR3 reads CASTDSILITYEQYF. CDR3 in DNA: TGTGCCAGCACCGACAGTATACTAATAACCTACGAGCAGTACTTC.

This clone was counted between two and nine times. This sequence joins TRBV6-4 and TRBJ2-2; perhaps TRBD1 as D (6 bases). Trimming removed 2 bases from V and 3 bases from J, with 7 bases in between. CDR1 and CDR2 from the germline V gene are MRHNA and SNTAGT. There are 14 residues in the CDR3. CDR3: CASSDGGDTGELFF. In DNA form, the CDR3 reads TGTGCCAGCAGTGACGGGGGCGACACCGGGGAGCTGTTTTTT.

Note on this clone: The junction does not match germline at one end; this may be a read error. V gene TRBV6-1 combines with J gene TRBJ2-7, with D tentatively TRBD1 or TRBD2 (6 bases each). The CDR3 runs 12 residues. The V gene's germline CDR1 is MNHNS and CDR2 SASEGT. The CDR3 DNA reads TGTGCCAGCAGTGAAAGGGGGGCAGGGGCCATCTTC. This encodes CASSERGAGAIF.

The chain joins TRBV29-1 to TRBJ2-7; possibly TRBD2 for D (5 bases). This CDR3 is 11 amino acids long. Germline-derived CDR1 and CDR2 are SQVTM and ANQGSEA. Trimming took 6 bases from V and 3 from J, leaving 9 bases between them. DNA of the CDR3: TGCAGCGTGGTGGAGGACTACGAGCAGTACTTC. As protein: CSVVEDYEQYF.